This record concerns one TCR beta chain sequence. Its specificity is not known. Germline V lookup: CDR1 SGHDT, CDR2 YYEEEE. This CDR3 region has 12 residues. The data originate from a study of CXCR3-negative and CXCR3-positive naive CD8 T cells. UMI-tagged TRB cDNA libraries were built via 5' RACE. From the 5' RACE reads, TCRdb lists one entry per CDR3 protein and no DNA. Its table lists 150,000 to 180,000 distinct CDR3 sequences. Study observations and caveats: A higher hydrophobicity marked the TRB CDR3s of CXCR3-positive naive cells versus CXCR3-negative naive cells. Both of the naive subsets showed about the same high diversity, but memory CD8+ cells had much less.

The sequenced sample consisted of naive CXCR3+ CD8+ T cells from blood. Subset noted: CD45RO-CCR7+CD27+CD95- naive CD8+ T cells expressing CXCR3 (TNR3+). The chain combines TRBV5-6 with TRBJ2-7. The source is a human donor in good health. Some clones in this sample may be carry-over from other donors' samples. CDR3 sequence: CASSFGNYEQYF.